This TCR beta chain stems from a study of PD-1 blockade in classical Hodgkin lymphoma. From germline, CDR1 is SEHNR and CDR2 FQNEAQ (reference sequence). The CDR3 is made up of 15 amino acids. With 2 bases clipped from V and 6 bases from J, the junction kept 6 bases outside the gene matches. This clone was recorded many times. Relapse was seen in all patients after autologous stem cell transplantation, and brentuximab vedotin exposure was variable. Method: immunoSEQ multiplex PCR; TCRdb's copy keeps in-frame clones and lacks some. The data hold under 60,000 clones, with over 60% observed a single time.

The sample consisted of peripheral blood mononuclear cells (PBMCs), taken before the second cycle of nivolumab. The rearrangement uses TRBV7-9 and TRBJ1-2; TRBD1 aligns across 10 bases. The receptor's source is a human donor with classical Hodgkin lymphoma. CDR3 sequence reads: CASSLRGTGADGYTF. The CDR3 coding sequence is TGTGCCAGCAGCTTAAGAGGGACAGGGGCGGATGGCTACACCTTC.